A selection of T cell receptor beta chains follows, all from one sample in a study of T cell repertoires in cytomegalovirus infection. For these receptors, no antigen is known. From the reads, TCRdb called clonotypes with MiXCR, one entry per CDR3 protein. The sample records some 560,000 distinct CDR3 sequences, over 35% being singletons. The specimen was cultured PBMCs, collected from culture after CMV antigen stimulation. These receptor sequences come from a human donor in good health (CMV status not recorded). Some clones in this sample may be carry-over from other donors' samples. CDR3s leave out the opening cysteine and the closing phenylalanine or tryptophan. The D gene is left open where the match is weak.

TRBV12-3/TRBV12-4	-	14	ASSSSFGGAGGELF
TRBV11-2	TRBD2	16	ASSLDGLAGGSTDTQY
TRBV19	-	11	ASSATRDEKLF
TRBV3-1	TRBD1	14	ASSDSGQATQETQY
TRBV7-2	-	15	ASSLPSSLEGGSGYT
TRBV7-9	TRBD1	12	ASSLFGQDYGYT
TRBV20-1	-	10	SAIPASYEQY
TRBV28	-	12	ASSFPTRYQPQH
TRBV7-2	-	11	ASTPTGGEKLF
TRBV7-2	-	13	ASSLDRGGYNEQF
TRBV7-9	TRBD1	13	ASSTTGGIDYGYT
TRBV19	-	13	ASSSQGLSNQPQH
TRBV20-1	-	11	SVRGQYQETQY
TRBV24-1	-	11	ATRQGGYNEQF
TRBV4-3	TRBD2	15	ASSQDPPSGIRNEQF
TRBV27	TRBD1	15	ASSFSGRGWTGNTIY
TRBV6-6	-	12	ASSYREGVYEQY
TRBV6-2/TRBV6-3	-	13	ASSPPRVLYNEQF
TRBV11-2	-	10	ASSSDDNEQY
TRBV7-2	-	16	ASTPRGGGKMAKNIQY
TRBV7-2	-	16	ASSLRPRQAPFSYEQY
TRBV27	TRBD1	13	ASRPTGGPDLKLF
TRBV4-2	-	15	ASSQDLSAANPEKLF
TRBV27	TRBD1	11	ASSFPGTGVEY
TRBV20-1	-	11	SATVPTGHEQY
TRBV7-8	-	12	ASSLNTGPDTQY
TRBV27	-	15	ASIGRDAGSGANVLT
TRBV7-6	-	11	ASSLPWGTEAF
TRBV11-2	-	12	ASSVTTAAYEQY
TRBV6-8	TRBD1	11	ASRAGGRYEQY
TRBV6-5	-	11	ASRQGNNQPQH
TRBV4-3	TRBD2	15	ASSQMSTSGSPGELF
TRBV7-2	-	15	ASSRDGRSSGANVLT
TRBV7-2	-	10	ASGLVGSEQF
TRBV29-1	TRBD2	13	SGRLAGSSSYEQY
TRBV7-2	TRBD2	14	ASSFAILAGTGELF
TRBV20-1	-	11	SARVGGWTEAF
TRBV7-2	-	13	ASSSQSGAIETQY
TRBV12-3/TRBV12-4	TRBD1	14	ASSNDRVSPNEKLF
TRBV7-9	-	13	ASSTLGRTGTTQY
TRBV10-3	TRBD1	11	AISNRDRGEQY